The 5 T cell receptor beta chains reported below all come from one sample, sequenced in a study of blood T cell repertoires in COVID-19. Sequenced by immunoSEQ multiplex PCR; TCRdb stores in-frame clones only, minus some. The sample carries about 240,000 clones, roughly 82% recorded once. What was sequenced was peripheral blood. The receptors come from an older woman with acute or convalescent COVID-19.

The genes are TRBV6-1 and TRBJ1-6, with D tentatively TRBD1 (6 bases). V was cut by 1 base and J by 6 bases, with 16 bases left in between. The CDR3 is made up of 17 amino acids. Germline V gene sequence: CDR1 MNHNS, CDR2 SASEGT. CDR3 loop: CASSEVLGGPGNSPLHF. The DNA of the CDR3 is TGTGCCAGCAGTGAAGTTTTAGGGGGTCCGGGTAATTCACCCCTCCACTTT.

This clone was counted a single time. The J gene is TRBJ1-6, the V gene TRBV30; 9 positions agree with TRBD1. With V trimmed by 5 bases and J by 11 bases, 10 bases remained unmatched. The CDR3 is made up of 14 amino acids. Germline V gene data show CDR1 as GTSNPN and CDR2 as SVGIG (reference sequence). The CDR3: CAWGAGQGKAPLHF. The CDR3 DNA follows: TGTGCCTGGGGTGCGGGACAGGGAAAAGCACCCCTCCACTTT.

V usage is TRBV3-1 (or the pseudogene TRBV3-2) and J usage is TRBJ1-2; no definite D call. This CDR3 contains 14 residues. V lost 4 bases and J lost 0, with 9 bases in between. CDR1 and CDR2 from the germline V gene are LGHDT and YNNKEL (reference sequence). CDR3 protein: CASSPLGANYGYTF. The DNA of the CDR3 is TGTGCCAGCAGCCCCCTGGGAGCTAACTATGGCTACACCTTC.

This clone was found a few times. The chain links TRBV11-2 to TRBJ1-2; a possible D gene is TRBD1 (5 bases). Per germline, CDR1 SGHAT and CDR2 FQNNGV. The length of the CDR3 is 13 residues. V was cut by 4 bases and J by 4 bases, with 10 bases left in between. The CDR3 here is CASSSTASYGYTF. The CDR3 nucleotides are TGTGCCAGCAGCTCGACAGCTTCCTATGGCTACACCTTC.

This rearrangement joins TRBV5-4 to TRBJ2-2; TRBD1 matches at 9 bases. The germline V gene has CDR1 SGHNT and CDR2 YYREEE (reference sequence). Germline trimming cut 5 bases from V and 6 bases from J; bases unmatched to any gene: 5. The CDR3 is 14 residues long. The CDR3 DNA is TGTGCCAGCAGGCGGGACAGGGCCGCCGGGGAGCTGTTTTTT. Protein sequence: CASRRDRAAGELFF.